This TCR beta chain was recorded in a study of blood T cell repertoires in COVID-19. Overall study context: Samples came from the United States, Italy and Spain, spanning acute and convalescent COVID-19. The cDNA or gDNA used as material had been derived from T cells, B-cell-depleted T cells, or PBMCs.

J gave up 8 bases and V 6 bases, and 6 bases lay outside the gene matches. The length of the CDR3 is 12 residues. Germline V gene lookup returns CDR1 SQVTM and CDR2 ANQGSEA. Study processing details: How many nucleated cells were present was estimated from reference gene primer amplification. The assay was immunoSEQ multiplex PCR, and TCRdb's table has in-frame clones only and misses some. The V and J calls and clone size come from that table; D and trimming were worked out from the DNA. The repertoire holds over 600,000 clones, with 85% to 90% as singletons. This sequence originates from a woman younger than 30 with acute or convalescent COVID-19. The chain recombines TRBV29-1 with TRBJ1-2; 10 nucleotides agree with TRBD1. Sequencing used peripheral blood. The CDR3: CSVEKTGGGYTF. CDR3 DNA: TGCAGCGTGGAGAAGACAGGGGGCGGCTACACCTTC.